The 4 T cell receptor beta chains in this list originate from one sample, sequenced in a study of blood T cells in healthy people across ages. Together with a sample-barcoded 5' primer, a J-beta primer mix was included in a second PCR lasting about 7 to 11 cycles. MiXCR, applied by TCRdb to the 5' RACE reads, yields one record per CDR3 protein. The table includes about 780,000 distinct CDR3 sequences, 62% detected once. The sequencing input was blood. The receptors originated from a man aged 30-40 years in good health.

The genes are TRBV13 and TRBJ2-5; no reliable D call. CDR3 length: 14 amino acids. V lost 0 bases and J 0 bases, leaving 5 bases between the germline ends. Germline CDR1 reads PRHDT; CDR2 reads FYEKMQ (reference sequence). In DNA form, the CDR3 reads TGTGCCAGCAGCTTAGGGGCGAACCAAGAGACCCAGTACTTC. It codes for CASSLGANQETQYF.

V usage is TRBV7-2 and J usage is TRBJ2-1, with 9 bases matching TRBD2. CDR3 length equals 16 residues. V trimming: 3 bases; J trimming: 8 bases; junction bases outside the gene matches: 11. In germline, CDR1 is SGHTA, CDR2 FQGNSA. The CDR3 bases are TGTGCCAGCAGCTTCCGCCTAGCGGGGAAAGCCGATGAGCAGTTCTTC. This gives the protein CASSFRLAGKADEQFF. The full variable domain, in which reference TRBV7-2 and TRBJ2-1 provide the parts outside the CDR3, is GAGVSQSPSNKVTEKGKDVELRCDPISGHTALYWYRQSLGQGLEFLIYFQGNSAPDKSGLPSDRFSAERTGGSVSTLTIQRTQQEDSAVYLCASSFRLAGKADEQFFGPGTRLTVL.

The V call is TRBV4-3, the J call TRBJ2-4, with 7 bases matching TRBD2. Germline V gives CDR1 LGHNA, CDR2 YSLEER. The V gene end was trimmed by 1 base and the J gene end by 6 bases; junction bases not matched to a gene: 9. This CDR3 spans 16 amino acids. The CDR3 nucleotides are TGCGCCAGCAGCCAAGCGTGGTGGGGGGGAAGAAACATTCAGTACTTC. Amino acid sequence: CASSQAWWGGRNIQYF.

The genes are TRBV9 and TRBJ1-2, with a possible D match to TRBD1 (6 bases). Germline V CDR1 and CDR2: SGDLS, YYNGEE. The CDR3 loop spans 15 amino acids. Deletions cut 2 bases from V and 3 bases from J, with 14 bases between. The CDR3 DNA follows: TGTGCCAGCAGCGTGAGTGACAGGATGGACTATGGCTACACCTTC. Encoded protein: CASSVSDRMDYGYTF.